These 26 T cell receptor beta chains originate from one sample sequenced in a study of blood T cell repertoires in COVID-19 (dated by TCRdb to 2020 to 2021). Preparation of the library involved the immunoSEQ multiplex PCR assay. TCRdb took over this immuneACCESS table, retaining in-frame rearrangements with V and J assigned. Such tables are incomplete; in checked studies, under half of the missing clones stem from an unresolved V gene, and the remainder is unexplained. Recorded for this sample are more than 300,000 clones; 70% to 90% of them occurred a single time. The ten largest clones capture around 6% of the sample. Sequenced sample: PBMCs or T cells enriched from blood (not recorded which). All receptors derive from a woman aged 30 to 39 who had recovered from COVID-19.

The chain recombines TRBV5-1 with TRBJ1-1; D unclear. This CDR3 comprises 15 residues. V dropped 0 bases and J dropped 5 bases, with 14 bases sitting between them. CDR1 and CDR2 from the germline V gene are SGHRS and YFSETQ. Written as DNA, the CDR3 is TGCGCCAGCAGCTTGGTTGCGGGGTTGGGAACTGAAGCTTTCTTT. Amino acid sequence: CASSLVAGLGTEAFF.

This chain links TRBV7-2 with TRBJ2-1; 7 bases fit TRBD1. V shed 4 bases and J 4 bases; nucleotides not matched to a gene: 1. Germline V gene data show CDR1 as SGHTA and CDR2 as FQGNSA. There are 13 residues in the CDR3. CDR3 sequence: CASSSDRYNEQFF. The CDR3 nucleotides are TGTGCCAGCAGCTCGGACAGGTACAATGAGCAGTTCTTC.

This clone was counted only a few times. The rearrangement links TRBV6-5 to TRBJ2-7, with TRBD1 matching 7 bases. Germline V gene sequence: CDR1 MNHEY, CDR2 SVGAGI. This CDR3 has 15 amino acids. The ends lost 4 bases at V and 3 bases at J; junction bases unmatched: 9. The CDR3 protein is CASSSIDRVGYEQYF. The CDR3 nucleotides are TGTGCCAGCAGTTCCATCGACAGGGTGGGCTACGAGCAGTACTTC.

V usage is TRBV5-4 and J usage is TRBJ1-4; D may be TRBD1 (6 bases). The CDR3 sequence is 13 residues long. The V gene lost 4 bases and the J gene lost 5 bases, with 9 bases spanning the gap. Germline V gives CDR1 SGHNT, CDR2 YYREEE (reference sequence). The CDR3 DNA reads TGTGCCAGCAGCGGGGGCCTGAATGAAAAACTGTTTTTT. Encoded protein: CASSGGLNEKLFF.

The chain recombines TRBV19 with TRBJ2-7; tentatively, D is TRBD2 (7 bases). The CDR3 has 13 residues. Germline-derived CDR1 and CDR2 are LNHDA and SQIVND (reference sequence). V was trimmed by 6 bases and J by 4 bases, leaving 13 bases between them. CDR3 sequence: CASRRGGGYEQYF. CDR3 bases: TGTGCCAGTAGGAGGGGGGGCGGTTACGAGCAGTACTTC.

V and J are TRBV5-4 and TRBJ2-5; D unresolved. Germline V gives CDR1 SGHNT, CDR2 YYREEE (reference sequence). The CDR3 is 11 amino acids. V shed 2 bases and J shed 3 bases, with 2 bases lying between them. The CDR3 bases are TGTGCCAGCAGCTTTAAAGAGACCCAGTACTTC. This gives the protein CASSFKETQYF.

The chain couples TRBV12-3 or TRBV12-4 to TRBJ1-1, with D tentatively TRBD1 (5 bases). The CDR3 is 13 amino acids. V was clipped by 6 bases and J by 1 base, with 9 bases between them. CDR3 loop: CASSHGQNTEAFF. The CDR3, as DNA: TGTGCCAGCAGCCACGGACAGAACACTGAAGCTTTCTTT.

The chain recombines TRBV2 with TRBJ1-2, with D possibly being TRBD1 (5 bases). CDR1 SNHLY and CDR2 FYNNEI come from the germline V gene. The ends were cut back, 6 bases at V and 0 bases at J, with 17 bases in the middle. The CDR3 loop spans 16 amino acids. In nucleotides, the CDR3 is TGTGCCAGCAGGACCCCCTTGGACAATACTAACTATGGCTACACCTTC. As protein: CASRTPLDNTNYGYTF.

V and J are TRBV7-2 and TRBJ1-2; 11 bases are shared with TRBD1. This CDR3 has 18 residues. Trimming took 3 bases from V and 6 from J; bases not matched to a gene: 15. In germline, CDR1 is SGHTA, CDR2 FQGNSA. CDR3 nucleotide sequence: TGTGCCAGCAGCTTGGGGACAGGGGGTCGGCGTTTTACACATGGCTACACCTTC. Amino acid sequence: CASSLGTGGRRFTHGYTF.

This sequence joins TRBV9 and TRBJ1-1; TRBD1 might be the D (5 bases). Germline CDR1 reads SGDLS; CDR2 reads YYNGEE. V was cut by 4 bases and J by 5 bases, with 21 bases left in between. The CDR3 runs to 16 residues. The CDR3 DNA sequence: TGTGCCAGCAGCCCAGACGTTGGCAGGGTAGGAACTGAAGCTTTCTTT. This codes for CASSPDVGRVGTEAFF. Full variable domain (outside the CDR3, taken from reference TRBV9 and TRBJ1-1): DSGVTQTPKHLITATGQRVTLRCSPRSGDLSVYWYQQSLDQGLQFLIQYYNGEERAKGNILERFSAQQFPDLHSELNLSSLELGDSALYFCASSPDVGRVGTEAFFGQGTRLTVV.

CDR3 residues: CASSAGTGGTEAFF. CDR3 DNA sequence: TGTGCCAGCTCCGCCGGGACAGGGGGCACTGAAGCTTTCTTT. The chain combines TRBV18 with TRBJ1-1, with TRBD1 matching 11 bases. V gave up 6 bases and J gave up 4 bases; unmatched junction bases: 4. The germline V gene encodes CDR1 KGHSH and CDR2 LQKENI. CDR3 length: 14 amino acids.

The J gene is TRBJ2-7, the V gene TRBV12-3 or TRBV12-4; tentatively, D is TRBD1 (6 bases). The CDR3 is 13 residues long. V lost 6 bases to trimming and J lost 1 base, with 10 bases between them. The CDR3 sequence: CASSSGQSYEQYF. In nucleotides, the CDR3 is TGTGCCAGCAGCAGTGGACAGTCCTACGAGCAGTACTTC.

V and J are TRBV7-9 and TRBJ1-5, with 9 bases lining up with TRBD1. CDR3 length: 15 amino acids. Germline V gene sequence: CDR1 SEHNR, CDR2 FQNEAQ (reference sequence). The V segment lost 5 bases and the J segment 6 bases; nucleotides outside the gene matches: 8. CDR3 in DNA: TGTGCCAGCAGCCAGGGACAGGGTACCTCTCAGCCCCAGCATTTT. Its translation: CASSQGQGTSQPQHF.

The chain carries TRBV27 and TRBJ1-5; 10 nucleotides match TRBD1. Germline CDR1 and CDR2: MNHEY and SMNVEV (reference sequence). V gave up 4 bases and J gave up 6 bases; unmatched junction bases: 12. The CDR3 sequence is 17 residues long. DNA for the CDR3: TGTGCCAGCAGTTCCTTGGACAGGGGGTGGTTTGGTCAGCCCCAGCATTTT. It codes for CASSSLDRGWFGQPQHF.

This clone was observed a single time. This chain uses TRBV15 with TRBJ2-5, with 7 bases matching TRBD2. V dropped 8 bases and J dropped 3; count of bases not matched to a gene: 6. The CDR3 spans 13 residues. Per germline, CDR1 LNHNV and CDR2 YYDKDF (reference sequence). CDR3 amino acids: CATGASGKETQYF. CDR3 coding DNA: TGTGCCACCGGGGCTAGCGGTAAAGAGACCCAGTACTTC.

V is TRBV12-3 or TRBV12-4 and J is TRBJ1-2; 9 nucleotides line up with TRBD1. The trim removed 2 bases at V and 13 bases at J, leaving 5 bases unmatched. CDR3 length: 12 amino acids. The CDR3 spells CASSLQQGATTF. CDR3 nucleotide sequence: TGTGCCAGCAGTTTACAACAGGGGGCCACCACCTTC.

The chain carries TRBV13 and TRBJ1-2; a weak D match, TRBD1 (5 bases). Trimming left V 6 bases short and J 8 bases short, with 13 bases between. From germline, CDR1 is PRHDT and CDR2 FYEKMQ (reference sequence). The CDR3 consists of 12 residues. As DNA, the CDR3 is TGTGCCAGCAGTGTGGGGCCTGGAGGCTACACCTTC. This translates into CASSVGPGGYTF.

V usage is TRBV3-1 (or the pseudogene TRBV3-2) and J usage is TRBJ2-5; 14 bases are shared with TRBD2. Per the germline V gene, CDR1 is LGHDT and CDR2 is YNNKEL (reference sequence). J was trimmed by 5 bases and V by 3 bases; bases with no gene match: 2. This CDR3 contains 15 residues. DNA of the CDR3: TGTGCCAGCAGCCACCGACTAGCGGGGGGGGAGACCCAGTACTTC. Translated, it gives CASSHRLAGGETQYF.

V and J are TRBV5-1 and TRBJ1-1; the match to TRBD1 covers 7 bases. This CDR3 is built from 12 residues. V gave up 4 bases and J gave up 5 bases; unmatched junction bases: 2. CDR1 and CDR2 from the germline V gene are SGHRS and YFSETQ. The CDR3: CASSTRGTEAFF. The CDR3 DNA reads as TGCGCCAGCAGCACCAGGGGGACTGAAGCTTTCTTT.

This clone showed up just once. The chain carries TRBV7-9 and TRBJ1-5; 8 bases are shared with TRBD1. J lost 4 bases, V lost 3 bases, and 8 bases had no gene match. CDR3 length equals 16 residues. The germline V gene encodes CDR1 SEHNR and CDR2 FQNEAQ (reference sequence). The chain's CDR3 is CASSFTGQGVNQPQHF. In DNA, the CDR3 is TGTGCCAGCAGCTTCACAGGACAGGGAGTTAATCAGCCCCAGCATTTT.

The chain is built from TRBV25-1 and TRBJ1-1, with 10 bases lining up with TRBD1. Losses at the gene ends were 7 bases for V and 11 bases for J; bases not matched to a gene: 7. CDR1 is MGHDK, CDR2 SYGVNS, per germline. The CDR3 runs to 12 residues. The CDR3 DNA sequence: TGTGCCAGCACCCGGACAGGGGGTAGGGCTTTCTTT. Translation: CASTRTGGRAFF.

The chain employs TRBV6-2 or TRBV6-3 and TRBJ2-3; tentatively, D is TRBD1 (6 bases). Trimming pared 4 bases from V and 3 bases from J, leaving 11 bases between. The CDR3 loop spans 14 amino acids. Germline V gene lookup returns CDR1 MNHEY and CDR2 SVGEGT. The CDR3 here is CASSWGQGTDTQYF. The CDR3 DNA reads as TGTGCCAGCAGTTGGGGACAAGGAACAGATACGCAGTATTTT.

This chain uses TRBV4-3 with TRBJ2-3, with 8 bases identical to TRBD2. Germline assignment: CDR1 LGHNA and CDR2 YSLEER. The CDR3 extends over 12 amino acids. V trimming: 0 bases; J trimming: 11 bases; junction bases outside the gene matches: 1. The CDR3 bases are TGCGCCAGCAGCCAAGATCGGGGGGGGCAGTATTTT. This encodes CASSQDRGGQYF.

This chain uses TRBV6-1 with TRBJ1-5, with D unresolved. Germline V lookup: CDR1 MNHNS, CDR2 SASEGT. There are 14 residues in the CDR3. Trimming left V 2 bases short and J 6 bases short, with 11 bases between. The CDR3 protein is CASSEREGRQPQHF. CDR3 in DNA: TGTGCCAGCAGTGAAAGGGAGGGTCGTCAGCCCCAGCATTTT.

The chain uses TRBV27 and TRBJ1-4, with 8 bases fitting TRBD1. This CDR3 region has 18 residues. Trimming removed 4 bases from V and 0 bases from J; junction bases left unmatched: 10. Germline V lookup: CDR1 MNHEY, CDR2 SMNVEV (reference sequence). The CDR3 nucleotides are TGTGCCAGCAGTTCTCGACAGGGGTCGATTGCAACTAATGAAAAACTGTTTTTT. It is translated as CASSSRQGSIATNEKLFF.

The CDR3 nucleotides are TGTGCCAGCAGCGCCCTCTTAGGAAACACCATATATTTT. As protein: CASSALLGNTIYF. This chain connects TRBV9 to TRBJ1-3, with D uncertain. The V gene lost 3 bases and the J gene lost 4 bases, with 8 bases spanning the gap. Germline CDR1 reads SGDLS; CDR2 reads YYNGEE. The CDR3 is 13 residues long.